The next 6 T cell receptor beta chains were all read from a single sample in a study of cytomegalovirus exposure and HLA in healthy donors. TCRdb keeps only in-frame clones here, not all; method: immunoSEQ multiplex PCR. The data hold 150,000 to 200,000 clones, with around 80% observed a single time. Sequencing was done on a sample of PBMCs. Every receptor here comes from a woman aged 25-40 years in good health and CMV-seronegative.

The J gene is TRBJ2-7, the V gene TRBV19; 8 bases line up with TRBD2. The CDR3 runs 16 residues. Losses at the gene ends were 4 bases for V and 0 bases for J; bases not matched to a gene: 8. The germline V gene has CDR1 LNHDA and CDR2 SQIVND (reference sequence). CDR3 residues: CASSSWAGGASYEQYF. The CDR3 DNA follows: TGTGCCAGTAGTAGTTGGGCGGGAGGCGCCTCCTACGAGCAGTACTTC.

This clone has a handful of counts. The genes are TRBV30 and TRBJ1-2, with D perhaps matching TRBD1 (5 bases). CDR3 size: 13 residues. Germline values: CDR1 GTSNPN, CDR2 SVGIG (reference sequence). V dropped 5 bases and J dropped 4 bases, with 14 bases sitting between them. CDR3 sequence: CAWARGQAYGYTF. For the CDR3, the DNA is TGTGCCTGGGCCAGAGGACAAGCCTATGGCTACACCTTC.

The V gene is TRBV6-5, the J gene TRBJ2-1, with 9 bases fitting TRBD2. Germline V gene data show CDR1 as MNHEY and CDR2 as SVGAGI. Trimming cost V 5 bases and J 9 bases; bases outside gene matches: 11. The CDR3 has 15 amino acids. CDR3 sequence (DNA): TGTGCCAGCAGTACCTATAGCGGGAGCGGCGGTGAGCAGTTCTTC. It codes for CASSTYSGSGGEQFF.

The chain carries TRBV19 and TRBJ2-6, with 7 bases identical to TRBD1. V trimming: 5 bases; J trimming: 3 bases; junction bases outside the gene matches: 10. The CDR3 covers 17 residues. Germline V gene sequence: CDR1 LNHDA, CDR2 SQIVND (reference sequence). The CDR3 loop reads CASSETGTVRGANVLTF. The CDR3 nucleotides read TGTGCCAGTAGTGAAACCGGGACAGTACGTGGGGCCAACGTCCTGACTTTC.

The rearrangement joins TRBV6-6 to TRBJ1-4; 7 bases are a match to TRBD1. The trim removed 2 bases at V and 7 bases at J, leaving 10 bases unmatched. Per the germline V gene, CDR1 is MNHNY and CDR2 is SVGAGI (reference sequence). The CDR3 runs to 16 residues. CDR3 DNA: TGTGCCAGCAGTTACCCTCCAGGGGACAGAGGTGAAAAACTGTTTTTT. As protein: CASSYPPGDRGEKLFF.

V gene TRBV15 combines with J gene TRBJ2-1, with 8 bases matching TRBD2. The V gene's germline CDR1 is LNHNV and CDR2 YYDKDF (reference sequence). The CDR3 runs to 14 residues. V was pared by 1 base and J by 9 bases, with 5 bases of the junction left unmatched. The CDR3 sequence: CATSRAGGGIEQFF. The CDR3 DNA sequence: TGTGCCACCAGCAGAGCCGGGGGGGGGATTGAGCAGTTCTTC.